This TCR beta chain was identified in a study of T-cell memory formation after mild COVID-19. CDR1 is SGHVS and CDR2 is FNYEAQ in the germline V gene. This CDR3 spans 15 amino acids. After removal of 4 bases from V and 4 bases from J, the junction contained 2 bases not matched to a gene. Whole-study results and caveats: Day 15 to 85 contractors were CD4/CD8 balanced; later expanders leaned CD4+. The study detected some responding clones in pre-infection memory, suggesting cross-reactive memory joined.

TCR alpha and TCR beta cDNA libraries carrying sample barcodes and UMIs were produced by 5'RACE using constant-segment primers. TCRdb re-called the 5' RACE reads through MiXCR, storing one row per CDR3 protein. The repertoire holds 450,000 or so distinct CDR3 sequences, with 15% to 20% as singletons. This clonotype was detected only a few times. The antigen remains unidentified. Specimen: PBMCs or a T cell subset sorted from them (not recorded which). This sequence was found in an adult woman who had mild COVID-19 (a few samples of this study predate the infection). Cell type and time point are not known. The V and J genes are TRBV7-6 and TRBJ2-3; TRBD2 matches at 13 bases. CDR3 in amino acids: CASSWTSGSSDTQYF. The CDR3 DNA follows: TGTGCCAGCAGCTGGACTAGCGGGAGCTCAGATACGCAGTATTTT.